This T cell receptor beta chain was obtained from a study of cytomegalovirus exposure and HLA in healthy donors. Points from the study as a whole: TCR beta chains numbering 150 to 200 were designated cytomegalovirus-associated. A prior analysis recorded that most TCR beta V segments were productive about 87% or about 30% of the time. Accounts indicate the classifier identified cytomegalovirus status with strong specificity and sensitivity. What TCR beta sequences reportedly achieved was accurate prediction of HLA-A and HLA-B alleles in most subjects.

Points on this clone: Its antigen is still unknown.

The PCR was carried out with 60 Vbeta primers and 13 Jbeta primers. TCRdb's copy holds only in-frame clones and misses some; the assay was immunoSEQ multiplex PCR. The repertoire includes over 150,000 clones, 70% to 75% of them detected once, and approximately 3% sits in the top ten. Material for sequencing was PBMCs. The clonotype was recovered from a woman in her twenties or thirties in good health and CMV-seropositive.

CDR3 residues: CASSQPRTGDYEQYF. CDR3 sequence (DNA): TGCGCCAGCAGCCAACCACGGACAGGGGATTACGAGCAGTACTTC. V usage is TRBV4-1 and J usage is TRBJ2-7; the match to TRBD1 covers 9 bases. The CDR3 runs 15 residues. Germline CDR1 and CDR2: MGHRA and YSYEKL. The ends lost 2 bases at V and 4 bases at J; junction bases unmatched: 6.